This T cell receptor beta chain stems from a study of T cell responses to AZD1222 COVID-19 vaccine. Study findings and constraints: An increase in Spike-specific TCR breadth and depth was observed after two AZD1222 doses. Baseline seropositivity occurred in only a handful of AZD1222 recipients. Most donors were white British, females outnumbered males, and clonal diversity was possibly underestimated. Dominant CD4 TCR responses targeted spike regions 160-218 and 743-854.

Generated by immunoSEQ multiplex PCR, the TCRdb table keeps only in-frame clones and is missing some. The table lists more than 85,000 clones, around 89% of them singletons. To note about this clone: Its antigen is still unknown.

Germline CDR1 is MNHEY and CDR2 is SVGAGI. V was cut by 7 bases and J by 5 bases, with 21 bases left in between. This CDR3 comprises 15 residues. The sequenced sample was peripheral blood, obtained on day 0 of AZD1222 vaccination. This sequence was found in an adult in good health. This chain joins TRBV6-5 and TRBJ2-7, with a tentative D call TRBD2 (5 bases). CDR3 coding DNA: TGTGCCAGCATCGAAGACGGGAATCTATGGGACGAGCAGTACTTC. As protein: CASIEDGNLWDEQYF.